This TCR beta chain was documented in a study of glioma-infiltrating T cells. The iRepertoire nested amplicon-rescue multiplex PCR amplified TCR alpha and beta CDR3s from RNA. One entry per CDR3 protein results from TCRdb running MiXCR on the multiplex PCR reads. Found here are over 130,000 distinct CDR3 sequences, roughly two fifths of them singletons; the top ten hold 15% to 25%. This clonotype appeared a few times. This CDR3 spans 14 amino acids. Between the trimmed V and J ends, which lost 6 bases and 7 bases, there was a span of 20 bases. CDR1 is DFQATT, CDR2 SNEGSKA, per germline (reference sequence).

The TCR sequence derives from a human donor with low-grade glioma or glioblastoma, undergoing nonglioma brain surgery, or in good health (not recorded which). Sequencing used glioma tissue, nonneoplastic brain tissue, or PBMCs (not recorded which). V usage is TRBV20-1 and J usage is TRBJ2-3, with a weak D call TRBD2 (5 bases). The CDR3 sequence is CSAGGSPDYNTQYF. Here the CDR3 DNA reads TGCAGTGCAGGCGGCAGTCCCGACTACAATACGCAGTATTTT.